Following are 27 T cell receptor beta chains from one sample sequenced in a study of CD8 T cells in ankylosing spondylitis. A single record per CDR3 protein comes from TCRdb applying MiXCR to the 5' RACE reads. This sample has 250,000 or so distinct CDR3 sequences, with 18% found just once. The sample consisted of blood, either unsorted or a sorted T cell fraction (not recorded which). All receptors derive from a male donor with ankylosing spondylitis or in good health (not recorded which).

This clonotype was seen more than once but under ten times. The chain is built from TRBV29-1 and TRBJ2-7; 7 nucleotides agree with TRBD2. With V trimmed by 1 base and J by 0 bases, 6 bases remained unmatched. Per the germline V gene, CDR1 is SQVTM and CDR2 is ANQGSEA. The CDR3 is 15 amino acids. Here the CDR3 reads CSVEGSGFGSYEQYF. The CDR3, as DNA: TGCAGCGTTGAAGGTAGCGGGTTCGGCTCCTACGAGCAGTACTTC.

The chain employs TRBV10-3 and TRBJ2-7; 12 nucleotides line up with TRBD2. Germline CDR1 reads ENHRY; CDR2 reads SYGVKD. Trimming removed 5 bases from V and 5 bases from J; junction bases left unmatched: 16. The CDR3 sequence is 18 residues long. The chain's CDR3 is CAISSTSGRIGSFDEQYF. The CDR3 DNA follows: TGTGCCATCAGTTCTACTAGCGGGAGGATTGGATCTTTTGACGAGCAGTACTTC.

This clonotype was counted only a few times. The CDR3 reads CASSVGSGRLTGELFF. The DNA for the CDR3 is TGTGCCAGCAGCGTAGGCAGCGGGAGACTCACCGGGGAGCTGTTTTTT. V and J are TRBV9 and TRBJ2-2; TRBD2 matches at 8 bases. CDR1 and CDR2 (germline): SGDLS, YYNGEE. The CDR3 loop spans 16 amino acids. The V gene end was trimmed by 0 bases and the J gene end by 4 bases; junction bases not matched to a gene: 5.

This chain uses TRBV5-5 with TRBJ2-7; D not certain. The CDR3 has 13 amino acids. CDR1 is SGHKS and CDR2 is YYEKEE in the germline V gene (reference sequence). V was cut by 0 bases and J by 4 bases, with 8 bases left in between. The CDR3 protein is CASSLGAFYEQYF. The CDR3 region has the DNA TGTGCCAGCAGCTTGGGGGCGTTTTACGAGCAGTACTTC.

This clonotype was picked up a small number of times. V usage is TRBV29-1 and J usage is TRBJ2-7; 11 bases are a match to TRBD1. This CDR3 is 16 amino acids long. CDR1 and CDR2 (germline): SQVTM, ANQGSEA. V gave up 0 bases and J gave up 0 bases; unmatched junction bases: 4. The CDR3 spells CSVEEAGQGASYEQYF. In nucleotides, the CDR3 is TGCAGCGTTGAAGAAGCCGGACAGGGGGCCTCCTACGAGCAGTACTTC.

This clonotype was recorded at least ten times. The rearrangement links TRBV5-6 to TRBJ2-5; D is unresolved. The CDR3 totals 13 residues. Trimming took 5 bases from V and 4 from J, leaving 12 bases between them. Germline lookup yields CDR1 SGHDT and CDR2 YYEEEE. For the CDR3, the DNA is TGTGCCAGCAGTTTAGGCGGCGGAGAGACCCAGTACTTC. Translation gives CASSLGGGETQYF.

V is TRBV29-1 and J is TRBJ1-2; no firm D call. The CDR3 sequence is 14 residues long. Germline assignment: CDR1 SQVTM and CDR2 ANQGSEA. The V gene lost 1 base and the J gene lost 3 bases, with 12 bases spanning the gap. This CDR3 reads CSVEAQDAHYGYTF. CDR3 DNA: TGCAGCGTTGAAGCACAAGACGCCCACTATGGCTACACCTTC.

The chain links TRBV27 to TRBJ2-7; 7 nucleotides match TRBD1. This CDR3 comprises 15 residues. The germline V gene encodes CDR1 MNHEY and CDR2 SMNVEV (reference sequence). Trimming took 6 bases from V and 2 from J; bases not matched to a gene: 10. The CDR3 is CASSKLGGQTYEQYF. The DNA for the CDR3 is TGTGCCAGCAGCAAACTAGGGGGCCAAACCTACGAGCAGTACTTC.

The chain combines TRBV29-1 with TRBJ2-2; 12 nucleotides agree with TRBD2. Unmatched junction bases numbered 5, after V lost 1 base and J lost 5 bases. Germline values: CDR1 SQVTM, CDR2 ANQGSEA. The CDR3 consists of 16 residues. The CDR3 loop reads CSVEVGLAGYTGELFF. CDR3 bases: TGCAGCGTTGAAGTAGGACTAGCGGGATATACCGGGGAGCTGTTTTTT.

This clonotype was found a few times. CDR3 residues: CASRHENRPEAFF. The CDR3 DNA follows: TGTGCCAGCAGACACGAAAACAGGCCGGAAGCTTTCTTT. The rearrangement links TRBV6-1 to TRBJ1-1; a possible D gene is TRBD1 (5 bases). Germline CDR1 is MNHNS and CDR2 is SASEGT. There are 13 residues in the CDR3. Trimming removed 6 bases from V and 8 bases from J, with 16 bases in between.

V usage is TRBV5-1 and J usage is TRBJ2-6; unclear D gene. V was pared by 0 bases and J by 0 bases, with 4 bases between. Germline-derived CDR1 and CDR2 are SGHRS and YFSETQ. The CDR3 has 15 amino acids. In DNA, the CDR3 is TGCGCCAGCAGCTTGGACGTCTCTGGGGCCAACGTCCTGACTTTC. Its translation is CASSLDVSGANVLTF.

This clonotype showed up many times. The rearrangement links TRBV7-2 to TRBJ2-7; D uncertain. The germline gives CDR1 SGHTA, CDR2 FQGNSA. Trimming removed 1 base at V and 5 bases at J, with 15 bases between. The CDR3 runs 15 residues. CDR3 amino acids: CASSLVPRSLNEQYF. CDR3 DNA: TGTGCCAGCAGCTTAGTCCCCAGGTCATTGAACGAGCAGTACTTC.

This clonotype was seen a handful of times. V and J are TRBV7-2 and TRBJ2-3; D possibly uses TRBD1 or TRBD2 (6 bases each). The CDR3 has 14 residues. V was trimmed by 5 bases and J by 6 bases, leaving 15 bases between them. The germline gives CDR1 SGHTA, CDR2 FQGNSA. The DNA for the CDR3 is TGTGCCAGCAGCCCGTACGGGGGCCCGGATACGCAGTATTTT. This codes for CASSPYGGPDTQYF.

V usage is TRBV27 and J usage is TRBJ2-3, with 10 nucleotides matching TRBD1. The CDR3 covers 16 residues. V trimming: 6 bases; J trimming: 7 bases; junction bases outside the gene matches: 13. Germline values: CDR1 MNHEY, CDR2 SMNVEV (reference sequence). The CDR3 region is CASRDTTGGGYYTQYF. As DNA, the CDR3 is TGTGCCAGCAGGGACACGACAGGGGGCGGTTATTATACGCAGTATTTT.

CDR3 amino acids: CASSDTGGRWDTEAFF. The CDR3 nucleotides read TGTGCCAGCAGCGATACAGGGGGCCGATGGGACACTGAAGCTTTCTTT. The chain recombines TRBV7-6 with TRBJ1-1; 9 bases are shared with TRBD1. Unmatched junction bases numbered 10, after V lost 5 bases and J lost 3 bases. Germline V gene data show CDR1 as SGHVS and CDR2 as FNYEAQ. The CDR3 has 16 amino acids.

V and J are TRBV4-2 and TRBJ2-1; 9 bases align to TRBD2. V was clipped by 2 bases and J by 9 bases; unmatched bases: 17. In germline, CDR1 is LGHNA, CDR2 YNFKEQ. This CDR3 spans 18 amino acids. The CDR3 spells CASSQFGTSRREGTEQFF. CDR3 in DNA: TGTGCCAGCAGCCAATTCGGGACTAGCCGTCGGGAAGGGACTGAGCAGTTCTTC.

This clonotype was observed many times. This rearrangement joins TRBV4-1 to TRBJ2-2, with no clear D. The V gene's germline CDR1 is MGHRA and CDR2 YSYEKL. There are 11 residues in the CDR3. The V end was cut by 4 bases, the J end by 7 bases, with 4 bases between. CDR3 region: CASSPGGELFF. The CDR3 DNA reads TGCGCCAGCAGCCCAGGCGGGGAGCTGTTTTTT.

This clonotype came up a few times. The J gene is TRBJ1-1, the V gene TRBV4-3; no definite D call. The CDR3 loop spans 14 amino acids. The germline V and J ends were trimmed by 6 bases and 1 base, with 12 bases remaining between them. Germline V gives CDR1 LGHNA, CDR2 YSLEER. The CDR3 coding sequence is TGCGCCAGCAGGGAGGGAGACCCGAACACTGAAGCTTTCTTT. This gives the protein CASREGDPNTEAFF.

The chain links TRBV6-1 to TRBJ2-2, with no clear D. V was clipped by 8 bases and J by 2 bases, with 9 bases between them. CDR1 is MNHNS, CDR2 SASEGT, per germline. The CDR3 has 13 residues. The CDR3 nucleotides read TGTGCCAGCCTGGACCATAACACCGGGGAGCTGTTTTTT. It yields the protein CASLDHNTGELFF.

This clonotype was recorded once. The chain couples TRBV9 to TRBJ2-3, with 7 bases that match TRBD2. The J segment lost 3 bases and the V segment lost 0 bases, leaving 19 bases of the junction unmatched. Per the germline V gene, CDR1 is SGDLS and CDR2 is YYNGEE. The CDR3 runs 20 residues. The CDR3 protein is CASSVAPGVAGAFVTDTQYF. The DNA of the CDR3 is TGTGCCAGCAGCGTAGCCCCAGGAGTTGCGGGAGCGTTTGTAACAGATACGCAGTATTTT.

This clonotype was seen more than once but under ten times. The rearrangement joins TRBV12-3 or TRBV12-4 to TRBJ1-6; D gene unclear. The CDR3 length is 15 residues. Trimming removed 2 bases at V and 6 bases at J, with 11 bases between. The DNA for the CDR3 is TGTGCCAGCAGTTTATCTTACGGATTTAATTCACCCCTCCACTTT. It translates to CASSLSYGFNSPLHF.

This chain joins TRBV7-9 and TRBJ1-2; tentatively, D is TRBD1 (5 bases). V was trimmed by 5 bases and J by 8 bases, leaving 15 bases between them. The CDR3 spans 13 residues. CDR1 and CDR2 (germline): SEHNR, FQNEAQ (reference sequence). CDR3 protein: CASSPTDYGGYTF. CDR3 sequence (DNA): TGTGCCAGCAGCCCGACAGACTATGGCGGCTACACCTTC.

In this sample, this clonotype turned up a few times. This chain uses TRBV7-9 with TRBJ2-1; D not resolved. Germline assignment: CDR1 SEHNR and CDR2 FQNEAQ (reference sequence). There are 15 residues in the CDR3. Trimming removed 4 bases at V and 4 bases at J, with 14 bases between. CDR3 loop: CASSSLLHAYNEQFF. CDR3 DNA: TGTGCCAGCAGCTCCCTACTCCATGCTTACAATGAGCAGTTCTTC. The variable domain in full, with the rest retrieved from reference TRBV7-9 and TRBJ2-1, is DTGVSQNPRHKITKRGQNVTFRCDPISEHNRLYWYRQTLGQGPEFLTYFQNEAQLEKSRLLSDRFSAERPKGSFSTLEIQRTEQGDSAMYLCASSSLLHAYNEQFFGPGTRLTVL.

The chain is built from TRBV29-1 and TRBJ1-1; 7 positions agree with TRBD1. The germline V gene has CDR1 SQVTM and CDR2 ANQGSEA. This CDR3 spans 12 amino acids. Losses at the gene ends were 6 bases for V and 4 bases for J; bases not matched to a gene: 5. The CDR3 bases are TGCAGCGTCCAGGGGGAAGGCACTGAAGCTTTCTTT. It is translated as CSVQGEGTEAFF.

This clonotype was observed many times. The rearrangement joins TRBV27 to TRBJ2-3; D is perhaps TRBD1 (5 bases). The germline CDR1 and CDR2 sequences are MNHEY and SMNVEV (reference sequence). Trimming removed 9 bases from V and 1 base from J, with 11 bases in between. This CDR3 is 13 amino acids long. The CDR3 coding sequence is TGTGCCAGTTCCAGGGCCGGCACAGATACGCAGTATTTT. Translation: CASSRAGTDTQYF.

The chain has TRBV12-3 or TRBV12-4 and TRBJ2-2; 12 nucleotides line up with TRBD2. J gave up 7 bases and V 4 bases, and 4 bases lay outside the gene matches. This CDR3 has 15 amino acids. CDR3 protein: CASSSSGRADGELFF. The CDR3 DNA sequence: TGTGCCAGCAGTTCTAGCGGGAGGGCTGACGGGGAGCTGTTTTTT.

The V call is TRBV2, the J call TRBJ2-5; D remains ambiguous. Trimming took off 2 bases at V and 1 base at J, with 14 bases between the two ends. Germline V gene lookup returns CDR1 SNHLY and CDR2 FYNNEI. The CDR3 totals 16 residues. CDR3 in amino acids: CASSEIYKGTQETQYF. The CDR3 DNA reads TGTGCCAGCAGTGAAATTTACAAGGGCACCCAAGAGACCCAGTACTTC.